These 27 T cell receptor beta chains were all obtained from the same sample, sequenced in a study of sequential checkpoint blockade in melanoma. Stated treatment: randomized to nivolumab then ipilimumab (arm A) or the reverse (arm B). The repertoire was sequenced with immunoSEQ multiplex PCR; TCRdb's copy has only in-frame clones and lacks some. The data contain more than 30,000 clones, more than 25% of them seen just once; the ten biggest clones take up roughly 1.6%. The sample consisted of tumor tissue (inferred from file names), taken from a patient given nivolumab and ipilimumab in sequence. The receptors were gathered from a human donor with melanoma.

V gene TRBV18 combines with J gene TRBJ1-2; no clear D. Trimming removed 6 bases at V and 1 base at J, with 15 bases between. Looked up from germline, CDR1 is KGHSH and CDR2 is LQKENI. CDR3 size: 15 residues. The CDR3 loop is CASSPGGMNNYGYTF. CDR3 DNA sequence: TGTGCCAGCTCGCCAGGAGGTATGAATAACTATGGCTACACCTTC.

The chain is built from TRBV18 and TRBJ2-7; 9 nucleotides line up with TRBD2. Germline CDR1 and CDR2: KGHSH and LQKENI. The trim removed 4 bases at V and 0 bases at J, leaving 4 bases unmatched. The CDR3 contains 15 residues. The CDR3 protein is CASSLAGVSSYEQYF. The DNA for the CDR3 is TGTGCCAGCTCACTAGCGGGAGTAAGCTCCTACGAGCAGTACTTC.

This clone was picked up one time. The genes are TRBV12-5 and TRBJ1-5, with 7 bases matching TRBD1. The CDR3 covers 17 residues. Germline lookup yields CDR1 LGHNT and CDR2 FRNRAP. V was pared by 1 base and J by 4 bases, with 10 bases of the junction left unmatched. For the CDR3, the DNA is TGTGCTAGTGGTTTGGCCACAGGGGAGTGGAGAAATCAGCCCCAGCATTTT. Its protein product is CASGLATGEWRNQPQHF. The entire variable domain, with the rest obtained from reference TRBV12-5 and TRBJ1-5, is as follows: DARVTQTPRHKVTEMGQEVTMRCQPILGHNTVFWYRQTMMQGLELLAYFRNRAPLDDSGMPKDRFSAEMPDATLATLKIQPSEPRDSAVYFCASGLATGEWRNQPQHFGDGTRLSIL.

This clone occurred a few times. The J gene is TRBJ1-1, the V gene TRBV6-8; no reliable D call. Germline V gives CDR1 MNHGY, CDR2 SAAAGT. This CDR3 is 16 amino acids long. V was cut by 5 bases and J by 5 bases, with 21 bases left in between. The CDR3 region is CASSDNIGLPRTEAFF. The DNA for the CDR3 is TGTGCCAGCAGTGACAATATTGGACTGCCCCGGACTGAAGCTTTCTTT.

CDR3 nucleotides: TGCGCCAGCAGCCAAGATCCCCCGTATGGCTACACCTTC. Translation gives CASSQDPPYGYTF. The genes are TRBV1 and TRBJ1-2. TRBV1 is a pseudogene segment. The CDR3 totals 13 residues.

The gene calls are TRBV15 and TRBJ1-6; tentatively, D is TRBD1 (6 bases). The CDR3 spans 14 residues. Germline V lookup: CDR1 LNHNV, CDR2 YYDKDF (reference sequence). The V end lost 1 base, the J end lost 6 bases, and 7 bases lay between the germline ends. The CDR3 protein is CATSRGQVNSPLHF. Written as DNA, the CDR3 is TGTGCCACCAGCAGAGGACAGGTTAATTCACCCCTCCACTTT.

The chain joins TRBV18 to TRBJ1-1; D possibly corresponds to TRBD1 (6 bases). Trimming stripped 0 bases from V and 4 bases from J, with 12 bases between. This CDR3 has 15 amino acids. Germline-derived CDR1 and CDR2 are KGHSH and LQKENI. DNA of the CDR3: TGTGCCAGCTCACCACCGGGAGGGGGAGGCACTGAAGCTTTCTTT. Residues: CASSPPGGGGTEAFF.

The genes are TRBV12-5 and TRBJ2-2; no clear D gene. CDR3 length equals 16 residues. With 6 bases removed from V and 2 bases from J, the gap between germline ends came to 16 bases. Germline CDR1 reads LGHNT; CDR2 reads FRNRAP. This CDR3 reads CASGQSTPLNTGELFF. The CDR3 nucleotides read TGTGCTAGTGGACAGTCCACCCCCTTAAACACCGGGGAGCTGTTTTTT.

This clone was detected only a few times. The chain has TRBV9 and TRBJ1-5; D gene uncertain. Germline values: CDR1 SGDLS, CDR2 YYNGEE. The ends were cut back, 8 bases at V and 3 bases at J, with 9 bases in the middle. The CDR3 runs 12 residues. The CDR3: CASTALNQPQHF. The CDR3 DNA sequence: TGTGCCAGTACAGCGCTCAATCAGCCCCAGCATTTT.

Only a few counts were recorded for this clone. The chain's CDR3 is CASSYRPSGRARYEQFF. The DNA of the CDR3 is TGTGCCAGCAGTTACCGGCCTAGCGGGAGGGCCAGATATGAGCAGTTCTTC. The chain couples TRBV6-7 to TRBJ2-1, with 12 bases identical to TRBD2. TRBV6-7 is labeled an ORF, and its function is uncertain. This CDR3 has 17 amino acids. V was clipped by 2 bases and J by 8 bases; unmatched bases: 10.

This clone turned up a few times. The chain carries TRBV6-8 and TRBJ2-7; no firm D call. Trimming pared 5 bases from V and 1 base from J, leaving 9 bases between. Germline V lookup: CDR1 MNHGY, CDR2 SAAAGT. The CDR3 extends over 13 amino acids. Here the CDR3 DNA reads TGTGCCAGCAGTGCCGGCCGGTCCTACGAGCAGTACTTC. This encodes CASSAGRSYEQYF.

The chain combines TRBV9 with TRBJ2-3; 7 positions match TRBD2. This CDR3 is built from 15 residues. Germline CDR1 is SGDLS and CDR2 is YYNGEE. Trimming cost V 7 bases and J 3 bases; bases outside gene matches: 11. The CDR3 loop is CASAYAGAVTDTQYF. The CDR3 region has the DNA TGTGCCAGCGCTTACGCGGGAGCCGTAACAGATACGCAGTATTTT.

This clone has just a few counts. The chain is built from TRBV9 and TRBJ2-3, with D perhaps being TRBD1 or TRBD2 (5 bases each). The CDR3 loop spans 12 amino acids. Germline CDR1 SGDLS, CDR2 YYNGEE. The V end was cut by 6 bases, the J end by 4 bases, with 9 bases between. The CDR3 spells CASMGDADTQYF. The CDR3 nucleotides are TGTGCCAGCATGGGGGATGCAGATACGCAGTATTTT.

This clone was recorded a few times. The CDR3 DNA is TGTGCCAGCAGCTCCCTAGCGGGATGGACAGATACGCAGTATTTT. It codes for CASSSLAGWTDTQYF. The rearrangement uses TRBV6-8 and TRBJ2-3, with TRBD2 identical over 9 bases. With V trimmed by 6 bases and J by 3 bases, 7 bases remained unmatched. The germline V gene encodes CDR1 MNHGY and CDR2 SAAAGT. The CDR3 covers 15 residues.

In this sample, this clone turned up a few times. Mismatch with germline at one junction end may stem from a read error. The gene calls are TRBV6-8 and TRBJ2-3, with TRBD1 as a possible D gene (6 bases). Germline assignment: CDR1 MNHGY and CDR2 SAAAGT. CDR3 size: 15 residues. The CDR3 reads CAISSRTVSTDTQYF. CDR3 sequence (DNA): TGTGCCATCAGTTCCCGGACAGTTAGCACAGATACGCAGTATTTT.

The rearrangement uses TRBV28 and TRBJ1-5, with no clear D. Between the trimmed V and J ends, which lost 6 bases and 5 bases, there was a span of 14 bases. Per the germline V gene, CDR1 is MDHEN and CDR2 is SYDVKM. The CDR3 has 14 amino acids. CDR3 region: CASSPASNHQPQHF. CDR3 nucleotides: TGTGCCAGCAGCCCAGCCTCCAACCATCAGCCCCAGCATTTT.

The chain recombines TRBV14 with TRBJ2-3; unclear D gene. V lost 4 bases to trimming and J lost 0 bases, with 14 bases between them. CDR1 and CDR2 from the germline V gene are SGHDN and FVKESK. This CDR3 has 16 residues. CDR3 nucleotide sequence: TGTGCCAGCAGCCCTTCTCCGGAGTATAGCACAGATACGCAGTATTTT. It specifies CASSPSPEYSTDTQYF. The full variable domain, in which reference TRBV14 and TRBJ2-3 provide the parts outside the CDR3, is EAGVTQFPSHSVIEKGQTVTLRCDPISGHDNLYWYRRVMGKEIKFLLHFVKESKQDESGMPNNRFLAERTGGTYSTLKVQPAELEDSGVYFCASSPSPEYSTDTQYFGPGTRLTVL.

The chain uses TRBV5-1 and TRBJ1-4; possibly TRBD1 for D (5 bases). The germline V gene encodes CDR1 SGHRS and CDR2 YFSETQ. V shed 0 bases and J shed 0 bases, with 15 bases lying between them. The length of the CDR3 is 18 residues. The DNA for the CDR3 is TGCGCCAGCAGCTTGGGATCGCAGGGACTTCCAACTAATGAAAAACTGTTTTTT. Translated, it gives CASSLGSQGLPTNEKLFF.

The chain uses TRBV4-1 and TRBJ2-3; TRBD2 aligns across 10 bases. The V and J ends lost 2 bases and 1 base, in that order; junction bases with no gene match: 6. The germline V gene encodes CDR1 MGHRA and CDR2 YSYEKL. The CDR3 runs to 17 residues. For the CDR3, the DNA is TGCGCCAGCAGCCAAATCACCGGACTAGCGGGCACAGATACGCAGTATTTT. It is translated as CASSQITGLAGTDTQYF.

The rearrangement joins TRBV5-1 to TRBJ2-1; 10 positions match TRBD2. J was trimmed by 2 bases and V by 4 bases; bases with no gene match: 6. The length of the CDR3 is 16 residues. CDR1 and CDR2 from the germline V gene are SGHRS and YFSETQ. The CDR3 DNA follows: TGCGCCAGCAGCCCGCCCGGGACTAGCGCCTACAATGAGCAGTTCTTC. As protein: CASSPPGTSAYNEQFF.

The chain links TRBV10-2 to TRBJ2-5; 13 bases fit TRBD2. The V gene's germline CDR1 is WSHSY and CDR2 SAAADI. This CDR3 has 15 residues. Losses at the gene ends were 6 bases for V and 1 base for J; bases not matched to a gene: 2. The chain's CDR3 is CASSRLAGGQETQYF. The CDR3 DNA sequence: TGCGCCAGCAGCCGACTAGCGGGGGGCCAAGAGACCCAGTACTTC.

This clone was seen a single time. The rearrangement joins TRBV5-1 to TRBJ2-3; D call uncertain. V lost 0 bases and J lost 0, with 5 bases in between. Germline assignment: CDR1 SGHRS and CDR2 YFSETQ. There are 14 residues in the CDR3. CDR3 nucleotides: TGCGCCAGCAGCTTGGCTGTTAGCACAGATACGCAGTATTTT. This gives the protein CASSLAVSTDTQYF.

The chain recombines TRBV19 with TRBJ1-2; maybe TRBD1 (6 bases). V gave up 7 bases and J gave up 3 bases, with 21 bases separating them. The CDR3 is 16 residues long. Germline V gene data show CDR1 as LNHDA and CDR2 as SQIVND (reference sequence). The CDR3 nucleotides read TGTGCCAGTACCCCCCTTACAGGGACGGTTTACTATGGCTACACCTTC. It encodes CASTPLTGTVYYGYTF.

In nucleotides, the CDR3 is TGTGCCATCAGTGAGTCAGGGGGAGGTTACAATGAGCAGTTCTTC. Amino acid sequence: CAISESGGGYNEQFF. The genes are TRBV10-3 and TRBJ2-1; D is perhaps TRBD1 or TRBD2 (6 bases each). Germline assignment: CDR1 ENHRY and CDR2 SYGVKD. CDR3 length equals 15 residues. V was cut by 0 bases and J by 4 bases, with 10 bases left in between.

This clone was counted only a few times. The chain combines TRBV6-8 with TRBJ2-7; tentatively, D is TRBD1 or TRBD2 (5 bases each). Trimming cost V 2 bases and J 6 bases, with 14 bases left between them. This CDR3 comprises 14 residues. Looked up from germline, CDR1 is MNHGY and CDR2 is SAAAGT. Here the CDR3 reads CASSYEARGVEQYF. Here the CDR3 DNA reads TGTGCCAGCAGTTACGAAGCGCGAGGGGTCGAGCAGTACTTC.

CDR3 loop: CASSPRRVGGNTIYF. CDR3 nucleotides: TGTGCCAGCAGCCCGCGTCGGGTGGGTGGAAACACCATATATTTT. The J gene is TRBJ1-3, the V gene TRBV11-3; no reliable D call. In germline, CDR1 is SGHNT, CDR2 YENEEA. The CDR3 runs to 15 residues. The V and J ends lost 5 bases and 3 bases respectively, with 14 bases between them.

The chain uses TRBV14 and TRBJ1-1; D may be TRBD1 (5 bases). Germline V CDR1 and CDR2: SGHDN, FVKESK. This CDR3 has 15 residues. Trimming cost V 4 bases and J 1 base, with 13 bases left between them. In DNA form, the CDR3 reads TGTGCCAGCAGCCCTGAGGGGTGGCGGAACACTGAAGCTTTCTTT. Translating gives CASSPEGWRNTEAFF.